One and the same sample provided the 28 T cell receptor beta chains below, sequenced in a study of OX40 agonist ivuxolimab in advanced cancers. Library construction relied on the immunoSEQ multiplex PCR assay. This is the immuneACCESS table as TCRdb keeps it, with only in-frame sequences that have V and J called. A part of the clones is gone; compared with another copy, unresolved V genes explain less than half, and the rest is unexplained. The sample table shows tens of thousands of clones, and 94% are seen once. The leading ten clones occupy around 12% of the sample. The sequences come from CD4+ or CD8+ T cells sorted from blood, collected in a trial of the OX40 agonist ivuxolimab. All receptors come from an adult with an advanced solid tumor such as melanoma, head and neck, liver or kidney cancer.

The chain couples TRBV2 to TRBJ1-1, with TRBD1 matching over 9 bases. The junction had 7 bases not matched to a gene; V was cut back by 2 bases and J by 0 bases. Germline V gene sequence: CDR1 SNHLY, CDR2 FYNNEI. The CDR3 is 17 residues long. This CDR3 reads CASSETGQGQMNTEAFF. The CDR3 DNA reads as TGTGCCAGCAGTGAAACGGGACAGGGTCAAATGAACACTGAAGCTTTCTTT.

The chain has TRBV30 and TRBJ2-7; tentative D call: TRBD2 (7 bases). Trimming stripped 3 bases from V and 1 base from J, with 19 bases between. In germline, CDR1 is GTSNPN, CDR2 SVGIG (reference sequence). CDR3 size: 16 residues. The CDR3, as DNA: TGTGCCTGGAGGACGTTTACAGGGAGGGAGTCCTACGAGCAGTACTTC. Translated, it gives CAWRTFTGRESYEQYF.

The chain uses TRBV6-6 and TRBJ1-1; D possibly corresponds to TRBD1 (5 bases). The CDR3 runs to 15 residues. Germline V gene lookup returns CDR1 MNHNY and CDR2 SVGAGI (reference sequence). V was trimmed by 4 bases and J by 5 bases, leaving 17 bases between them. CDR3 in DNA: TGTGCCAGCAGTTCTGGACATCTCGGTCGGACTGAAGCTTTCTTT. It codes for CASSSGHLGRTEAFF.

The rearrangement links TRBV5-5 to TRBJ2-2; TRBD2 matches at 11 bases. The CDR3 is made up of 16 amino acids. Trimming at V came to 0 bases and at J to 4 bases, leaving 2 bases not matched to a gene. Germline-derived CDR1 and CDR2 are SGHKS and YYEKEE (reference sequence). CDR3 residues: CASSLGLAGFTGELFF. Here the CDR3 DNA reads TGTGCCAGCAGCTTGGGACTAGCGGGATTCACCGGGGAGCTGTTTTTT.

V gene TRBV27 combines with J gene TRBJ2-7, with 11 bases aligning to TRBD2. Trimming at V came to 6 bases and at J to 2 bases, leaving 0 bases not matched to a gene. The CDR3 sequence is 13 residues long. Germline CDR1 reads MNHEY; CDR2 reads SMNVEV (reference sequence). CDR3 bases: TGTGCCAGCAGACTAGCGGGAGCCTACGAGCAGTACTTC. Translating gives CASRLAGAYEQYF.

The chain uses TRBV29-1 and TRBJ1-2; 12 positions agree with TRBD1. Trimming cost V 7 bases and J 1 base; bases outside gene matches: 10. CDR1 is SQVTM and CDR2 is ANQGSEA in the germline V gene. The CDR3 runs 16 residues. CDR3 amino acids: CSATGTGGLLNYGYTF. In DNA form, the CDR3 reads TGCAGCGCGACGGGGACAGGGGGCTTACTTAACTATGGCTACACCTTC.

The chain has TRBV7-9 and TRBJ1-5; 7 nucleotides match TRBD1. In germline, CDR1 is SEHNR, CDR2 FQNEAQ (reference sequence). This CDR3 is 14 amino acids long. With 5 bases clipped from V and 3 bases from J, the junction kept 4 bases outside the gene matches. In DNA form, the CDR3 reads TGTGCCAGCAGCCAGGGACAGCTCAATCAGCCCCAGCATTTT. Encoded protein: CASSQGQLNQPQHF. Using reference TRBV7-9 and TRBJ1-5 for the parts outside the CDR3, the full variable domain is DTGVSQNPRHKITKRGQNVTFRCDPISEHNRLYWYRQTLGQGPEFLTYFQNEAQLEKSRLLSDRFSAERPKGSFSTLEIQRTEQGDSAMYLCASSQGQLNQPQHFGDGTRLSIL.

The V gene is TRBV19, the J gene TRBJ2-7; 8 nucleotides line up with TRBD1. Per germline, CDR1 LNHDA and CDR2 SQIVND (reference sequence). CDR3 length: 15 amino acids. Trimming cost V 4 bases and J 1 base; bases outside gene matches: 6. The CDR3 region has the DNA TGTGCCAGTAGTACCGGGACAGGAACTTCCTACGAGCAGTACTTC. Amino acids: CASSTGTGTSYEQYF.

The chain is built from TRBV10-1 and TRBJ2-1; no definite D call. Trimming stripped 0 bases from V and 8 bases from J, with 5 bases between. The CDR3 totals 12 residues. Germline assignment: CDR1 WNHNN and CDR2 SYGVQD (reference sequence). The CDR3 bases are TGCGCCAGCAGTGAGTCGAACGATGAGCAGTTCTTC. It yields the protein CASSESNDEQFF.

A word on this clone: This specimen includes other DNA sequences encoding the same CDR3. The V gene is TRBV9, the J gene TRBJ1-1; no definite D call. The ends were cut back, 0 bases at V and 2 bases at J, with 5 bases in the middle. CDR3 size: 13 residues. Germline assignment: CDR1 SGDLS and CDR2 YYNGEE. CDR3 residues: CASSVGANTEAFF. DNA for the CDR3: TGTGCCAGCAGCGTAGGGGCCAACACTGAAGCTTTCTTT. Based on the CDR3 plus reference TRBV9 and TRBJ1-1, the full variable domain is DSGVTQTPKHLITATGQRVTLRCSPRSGDLSVYWYQQSLDQGLQFLIQYYNGEERAKGNILERFSAQQFPDLHSELNLSSLELGDSALYFCASSVGANTEAFFGQGTRLTVV.

The chain joins TRBV5-1 to TRBJ2-2; possibly TRBD1 for D (6 bases). Trimming cost V 4 bases and J 2 bases, with 21 bases left between them. The V gene's germline CDR1 is SGHRS and CDR2 YFSETQ. The CDR3 has 18 residues. CDR3 sequence: CASSPDKWDTENTGELFF. The CDR3 nucleotides read TGCGCCAGCAGCCCTGATAAGTGGGACACCGAAAACACCGGGGAGCTGTTTTTT.

This clone appeared once. CDR3 region: CASRKQGYEQYF. The CDR3 region has the DNA TGTGCCAGCAGGAAACAGGGTTACGAGCAGTACTTC. This sequence joins TRBV6-1 and TRBJ2-7; possibly TRBD1 for D (6 bases). Looked up from germline, CDR1 is MNHNS and CDR2 is SASEGT. Deletions cut 6 bases from V and 4 bases from J, with 10 bases between. The CDR3 length is 12 residues.

The chain combines TRBV11-2 with TRBJ2-5, with D perhaps matching TRBD1 or TRBD2 (5 bases each). The germline V and J ends were trimmed by 1 base and 2 bases, with 8 bases remaining between them. This CDR3 spans 14 amino acids. Per germline, CDR1 SGHAT and CDR2 FQNNGV. CDR3 DNA: TGTGCCAGCAGCTTAGCATGGGGGCAAGAGACCCAGTACTTC. Its protein product is CASSLAWGQETQYF.

The V gene is TRBV6-6, the J gene TRBJ2-1, with 13 bases identical to TRBD2. From germline, CDR1 is MNHNY and CDR2 SVGAGI (reference sequence). This CDR3 contains 13 residues. The V segment lost 6 bases and the J segment 12 bases; nucleotides outside the gene matches: 5. The CDR3 DNA reads as TGTGCCAGCAGCGGGACTAGCGGGATGCCGCAGTTCTTC. Its translation is CASSGTSGMPQFF.

The chain is built from TRBV28 and TRBJ2-4; D might be TRBD1 or TRBD2, each matching 6 bases. The germline gives CDR1 MDHEN, CDR2 SYDVKM. V lost 6 bases and J lost 4, with 16 bases in between. The CDR3 loop spans 15 amino acids. For the CDR3, the DNA is TGTGCCAGCAGCGTAGCCGGAGGGGGGAAAAACATTCAGTACTTC. It specifies CASSVAGGGKNIQYF.

The J gene is TRBJ2-7, the V gene TRBV11-2; TRBD1 matches at 9 bases. CDR3 length: 14 residues. The trim removed 5 bases at V and 4 bases at J, leaving 6 bases unmatched. Germline CDR1 reads SGHAT; CDR2 reads FQNNGV. CDR3 sequence (DNA): TGTGCCAGCAGCGTAACCGGGACAGGGTACGAGCAGTACTTC. It specifies CASSVTGTGYEQYF.

The rearrangement links TRBV9 to TRBJ2-3; tentative D call: TRBD2 (6 bases). The CDR3 runs to 16 residues. V was clipped by 3 bases and J by 1 base, with 15 bases between them. The germline V gene has CDR1 SGDLS and CDR2 YYNGEE. CDR3 in DNA: TGTGCCAGCAGCGACCTAGGAAGGGAGGGCACAGATACGCAGTATTTT. This sequence encodes CASSDLGREGTDTQYF.

The chain joins TRBV27 to TRBJ2-5, with D perhaps TRBD1 (6 bases). CDR3 length: 15 residues. V lost 4 bases, J lost 5 bases, and 17 bases lay in between. CDR1 is MNHEY, CDR2 SMNVEV, per germline (reference sequence). CDR3 nucleotide sequence: TGTGCCAGCAGTTACGTCAGGGGAGCTTGGGAGACCCAGTACTTC. Translating gives CASSYVRGAWETQYF.

The chain links TRBV21-1 to TRBJ1-2; the DNA was not compared with TRBD1, the D call given in the table. TRBV21-1 is listed as a pseudogene. The CDR3 is 15 residues long. Written as DNA, the CDR3 is TGTGCCAGCACCGGCGGGGGACAGGGAGAGCATGGCTACACCTTC. It is translated as CASTGGGQGEHGYTF.

The chain recombines TRBV11-2 with TRBJ2-1; TRBD2 matches 10 bases. The CDR3 has 16 residues. Germline-derived CDR1 and CDR2 are SGHAT and FQNNGV. V dropped 5 bases and J dropped 5; count of bases not matched to a gene: 9. The CDR3 is CASSKGTSETDNEQFF. Here the CDR3 DNA reads TGTGCCAGCAGCAAGGGGACTAGCGAGACAGACAATGAGCAGTTCTTC.

The chain is built from TRBV7-9 and TRBJ1-3; 9 bases fit TRBD1. CDR1 and CDR2 from the germline V gene are SEHNR and FQNEAQ (reference sequence). CDR3 length: 17 residues. V was clipped by 3 bases and J by 3 bases; unmatched bases: 9. CDR3 in amino acids: CASSLALQGALGNTIYF. The CDR3 DNA reads TGTGCCAGCAGCTTGGCCCTACAGGGGGCGCTTGGAAACACCATATATTTT.

The genes are TRBV27 and TRBJ2-1; 7 bases are a match to TRBD2. CDR3 size: 14 residues. Germline V gene data show CDR1 as MNHEY and CDR2 as SMNVEV (reference sequence). Germline trimming cut 6 bases from V and 7 bases from J; bases unmatched to any gene: 9. The CDR3 reads CASRGAGISNEQFF. The CDR3 nucleotides read TGTGCCAGCAGGGGAGCGGGAATCTCAAATGAGCAGTTCTTC.

The chain recombines TRBV4-1 with TRBJ1-4; D ambiguous. The CDR3 extends over 14 amino acids. V was cut by 1 base and J by 6 bases, with 9 bases left in between. From germline, CDR1 is MGHRA and CDR2 YSYEKL. The CDR3 region has the DNA TGCGCCAGCAGCCAAGTGGCAGGTGATGAAAAACTGTTTTTT. This codes for CASSQVAGDEKLFF.

CDR3 in amino acids: CASSETDTWGYTF. In DNA, the CDR3 is TGTGCCAGCAGCGAAACGGACACTTGGGGCTACACCTTC. This sequence joins TRBV11-3 and TRBJ1-2; TRBD1 might be the D (5 bases). The CDR3 extends over 13 amino acids. V lost 5 bases to trimming and J lost 8 bases, with 15 bases between them. Germline CDR1 SGHNT, CDR2 YENEEA.

The chain couples TRBV4-1 to TRBJ1-1, with D perhaps TRBD1 (6 bases). This CDR3 is built from 12 residues. The germline V gene encodes CDR1 MGHRA and CDR2 YSYEKL. Trimming stripped 3 bases from V and 8 bases from J, with 10 bases between. The DNA for the CDR3 is TGCGCCAGCAGCCAGCAGGGGACAGAAGCTTTCTTT. Translation: CASSQQGTEAFF.

This clone has only one observation. The rearrangement links TRBV7-4 to TRBJ2-4; tentative D call: TRBD2 (5 bases). Germline loops: CDR1 SGHVT, CDR2 SQSDAQ. Deletions cut 5 bases from V and 9 bases from J, with 17 bases between. The CDR3 is 14 residues long. CDR3 region: CASSPGLLCGIQYF. The DNA for the CDR3 is TGTGCCAGCAGCCCCGGACTCCTTTGCGGCATTCAGTACTTC.

The table lists this clone with a few counts. This chain uses TRBV4-1 with TRBJ1-1; 9 positions match TRBD1. The V gene's germline CDR1 is MGHRA and CDR2 YSYEKL. V lost 1 base, J lost 6 bases, and 3 bases stayed unmatched. The CDR3 is 14 amino acids. As DNA, the CDR3 is TGCGCCAGCAGCCAAGGGACAGGGGATCCTGAAGCTTTCTTT. This encodes CASSQGTGDPEAFF.

The V and J genes are TRBV5-1 and TRBJ2-7; tentative D call: TRBD1 (5 bases). Germline V gene data show CDR1 as SGHRS and CDR2 as YFSETQ. V was trimmed by 6 bases and J by 1 base, leaving 8 bases between them. The CDR3 length is 12 residues. CDR3 protein: CASMGPSYEQYF. Here the CDR3 DNA reads TGCGCCAGCATGGGGCCGTCCTACGAGCAGTACTTC.